This T cell receptor beta chain was documented in a study of T cells in Graves' hyperthyroidism and ophthalmopathy (dated by TCRdb to about 2019). For the study in its entirety: Peripheral blood was collected at initial diagnosis, before any treatment. To identify TCR V-J signatures that set the groups apart, the researchers used a discovery cohort of approximately 98 patients, made up of under 45 with Graves' ophthalmopathy and some 55 with stable Graves' hyperthyroidism. Whether ophthalmopathy could be predicted prospectively was tested in an independent validation cohort made up of approximately 19 hyperthyroidism patients plus 17 patients who later progressed to ophthalmopathy. The roughly 91 discovery patients were randomly divided into training and test sets at a 7:3 ratio. In addition, the study compared T-cell repertoires in thyroid tissue and in blood from about six Graves' hyperthyroidism patients. Following sampling, methimazole starting at 30 mg daily was given to hyperthyroidism patients, and high-dose intravenous methylprednisolone was given to ophthalmopathy patients. The paper reports TCR Vbeta CDR3 sequencing of approximately 140 peripheral blood samples: approximately 41 ophthalmopathy, under 80 hyperthyroidism and 17 progressor patients. Points the paper makes about the study in general: Most expanded thyroid clonotypes (frequency above 0.001) were also detected in blood, a finding suggesting that blood repertoires may reflect thyroid immune responses. In validation, the model predicted progression to ophthalmopathy with over 65% sensitivity and over 72% specificity, a median of 6.5 months before onset. A model built on a 13 V-J signature distinguished ophthalmopathy from stable hyperthyroidism, reaching 87.88% sensitivity and 81.08% specificity in cross-validation and 80%/75% in testing. No statistical method was used to set the sample size in advance, and investigators knew the group allocation.

Stable Graves' hyperthyroidism was defined as the absence of progression to ophthalmopathy over 18 months of follow-up. Hyperthyroidism patients were newly diagnosed, with disease duration under 2 months, and aged 18 to 65 years. The study excluded patients with uncontrolled infections, other autoimmune diseases, pregnancy or lactation. Clinical symptoms, serum thyroxine and TRAb, thyroid ultrasound, and orbital computed tomography formed the basis for the diagnoses. PBMCs were isolated from roughly 10 ml of fresh peripheral blood by Ficoll-Paque density gradient centrifugation. Total RNA was extracted with Trizol reagent, and quality was checked on an Agilent 2100 Bioanalyzer. The TCR beta CDR3 regions were amplified from the RNA transcripts. A first-round RT-PCR of the TCR CDR3 used the HTBI primer set with the Qiagen OneStep RT-PCR kit. Libraries were constructed in a second round of multiplex PCR, after which size selection and purification were performed. Libraries were sequenced paired-end with 100 bp reads on an Illumina HiSeq2000. As for the original processing: SOAPnuke was used to process the raw data, throwing out any read that contained adapters or uncalled bases, had a mean Phred below 15, or lacked an exact constant-primer or identifier match. High-quality paired reads were merged using COPE v1.2.5, and each unique nucleotide sequence was defined as a clonotype. MiTCR v1.1 was used to align the clonotypes against IMGT TRBV, TRBD and TRBJ reference segments. Only V-J combinations with frequency above 0.0001, covering 98% to 99.2% of repertoires, were analysed. A TCS score was defined as the ratio between F50 (clonal expansion) and ExV (chaos), using BLOSUM62-based TCRdist between CDR3 peptides within each V-J. Welch's t-statistics and random forest reduced around 510 V-J features to roughly 13, which were used in a naive Bayes classifier (R e1071). TCRdb cleaned the public reads at Q25 with fastp, built clones with MiXCR and kept in-frame beta chains. Entries that share a CDR3 protein sequence are merged under the most common genes and DNA. These V and J calls originate from TCRdb's pipeline instead of the authors' own analysis. In all, the sample holds a few hundred thousand distinct CDR3 sequences, and about 15% of those were seen once. Of the sample, roughly an eighth is held by the ten largest clones.

Regarding this clonotype: The specificity of this receptor is unknown. The sample holds no much larger clone one base away, and base qualities are not on file.

The receptor's source is a woman under 30 with Graves' hyperthyroidism. The sample comprised blood.

The CDR3 protein sequence reads: CASSLRGGTVEAFF. The nucleotides are TGTGCCAGCAGCTTAAGAGGGGGGACGGTTGAAGCTTTCTTT. Recombination linked TRBV7-3 to TRBJ1-1, with TRBD1 as a weak D call on 6 bases. The germline V gene specifies SGHTA as CDR1 and FQGTGA as CDR2. The CDR3 measures 14 amino acids from cysteine to phenylalanine. Only the CDR3 DNA stays, 42 bases, in frame from base 1. The V and J ends are trimmed by 1 base and 7 bases, leaving 13 bases between them.